Sequencing of this TCR beta chain was carried out in a study of blood T cell repertoires in COVID-19. Study at large: The United States, Italy and Spain supplied acute and convalescent COVID-19 samples. In each case, the material was cDNA or gDNA derived from T cells, B-cell-depleted T cells, or PBMCs.

Libraries were prepared by immunoSEQ multiplex PCR; TCRdb keeps only in-frame clonotypes and omits some of them. Of 150,000 to 180,000 clones in the sample, around 78% were seen once. This CDR3 spans 17 amino acids. With 4 bases clipped from V and 1 base from J, the junction kept 9 bases outside the gene matches. CDR1 SGHRS and CDR2 YFSETQ come from the germline V gene. The chain uses TRBV5-1 and TRBJ2-2; 8 bases map to TRBD1. The origin of this receptor is a man older than 75 with acute or convalescent COVID-19. Sequenced: peripheral blood. DNA for the CDR3: TGCGCCAGCAGCCCTTTTACCGGGACAGGGAACACCGGGGAGCTGTTTTTT. This translates into CASSPFTGTGNTGELFF.